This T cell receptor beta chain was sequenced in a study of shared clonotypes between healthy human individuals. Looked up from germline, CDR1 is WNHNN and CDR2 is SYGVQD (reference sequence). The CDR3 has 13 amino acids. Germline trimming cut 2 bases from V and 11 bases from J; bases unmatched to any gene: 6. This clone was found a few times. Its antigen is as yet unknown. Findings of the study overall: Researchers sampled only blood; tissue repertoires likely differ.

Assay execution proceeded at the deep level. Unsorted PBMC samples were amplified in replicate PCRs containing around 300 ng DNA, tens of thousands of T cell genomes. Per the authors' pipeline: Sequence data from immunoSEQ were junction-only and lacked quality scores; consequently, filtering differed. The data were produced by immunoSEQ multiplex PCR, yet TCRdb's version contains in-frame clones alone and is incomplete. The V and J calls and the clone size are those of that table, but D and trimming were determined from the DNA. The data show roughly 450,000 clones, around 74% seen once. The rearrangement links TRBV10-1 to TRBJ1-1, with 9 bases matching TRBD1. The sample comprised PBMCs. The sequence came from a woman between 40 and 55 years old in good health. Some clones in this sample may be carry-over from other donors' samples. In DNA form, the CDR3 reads TGCGCCAGCAGTGAGGTGGGACAGGGACGGGCTTTCTTT. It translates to CASSEVGQGRAFF.